This T cell receptor (beta chain) is from a study of T cell responses to AZD1222 COVID-19 vaccine. Regarding this clone: The antigen remains undetermined.

Study results and caveats: The study found Spike-specific TCR breadth and depth rose after two AZD1222 doses. In all cases, repertoires were sampled only after the peak T cell response.

Assay: immunoSEQ multiplex PCR; the TCRdb copy retains only in-frame clones and omits some. The sample has around 160,000 clones; roughly 94% are singletons. This CDR3 contains 16 residues. With 0 bases removed from V and 0 bases from J, the gap between germline ends came to 10 bases. Germline CDR1 SGHRS, CDR2 YFSETQ. The sequences come from peripheral blood, collected 28 days after the second AZD1222 dose. This sequence joins TRBV5-1 and TRBJ2-1, with a possible D match to TRBD1 (6 bases). This TCR came from an adult who received the AZD1222 COVID-19 vaccine. For the CDR3, the DNA is TGCGCCAGCAGCTTGGCAGGGGCGGGCTCCTACAATGAGCAGTTCTTC. Protein sequence: CASSLAGAGSYNEQFF. Together with reference TRBV5-1 and TRBJ2-1, the CDR3 gives the full variable domain: KAGVTQTPRYLIKTRGQQVTLSCSPISGHRSVSWYQQTPGQGLQFLFEYFSETQRNKGNFPGRFSGRQFSNSRSEMNVSTLELGDSALYLCASSLAGAGSYNEQFFGPGTRLTVL.